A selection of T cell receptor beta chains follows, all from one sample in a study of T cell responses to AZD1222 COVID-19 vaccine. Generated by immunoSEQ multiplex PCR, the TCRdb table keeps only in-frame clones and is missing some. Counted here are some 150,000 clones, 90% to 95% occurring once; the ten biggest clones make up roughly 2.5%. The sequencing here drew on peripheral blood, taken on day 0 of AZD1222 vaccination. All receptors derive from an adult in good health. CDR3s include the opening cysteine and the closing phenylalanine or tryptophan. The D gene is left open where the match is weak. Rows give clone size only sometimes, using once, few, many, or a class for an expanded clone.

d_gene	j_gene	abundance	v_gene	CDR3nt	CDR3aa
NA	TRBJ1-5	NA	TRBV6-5	TGTGCCAGCAAGACAGGCTTCAATCAGCCCCAGCATTTT	CASKTGFNQPQHF
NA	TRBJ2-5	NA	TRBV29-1	TGCAGCGTTGTAACCGGGGCAGAGACCCAGTACTTC	CSVVTGAETQYF
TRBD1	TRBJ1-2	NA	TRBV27	TGTGCCAGCAGTCGGACAGGGAGGAGTGGCTACACCTTC	CASSRTGRSGYTF
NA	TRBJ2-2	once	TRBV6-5	TGTGCCAGCAGTTACTCAGCAGGCGCCGGGGAGCTGTTTTTT	CASSYSAGAGELFF
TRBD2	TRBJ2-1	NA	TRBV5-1	TGCGCCAGCAGGCTAGCGGGAGGGAGTGAGCAGTTCTTC	CASRLAGGSEQFF
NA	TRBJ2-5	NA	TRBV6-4	TGTGCCAGCAGTGCTCTTAAAATGAGGGAGACCCAGTACTTC	CASSALKMRETQYF
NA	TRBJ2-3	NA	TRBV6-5	TGTGCCAGCAGCCCGACTAGTTACACGCAGTATTTT	CASSPTSYTQYF
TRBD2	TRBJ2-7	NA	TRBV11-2	TGTGCCAGCAGCTTAGACCCTGCGGGGGCCTACGAGCAGTACTTC	CASSLDPAGAYEQYF
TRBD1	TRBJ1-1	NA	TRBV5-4	TGTGCCAGCAGCCGACAGGGAGGAAACACTGAAGCTTTCTTT	CASSRQGGNTEAFF
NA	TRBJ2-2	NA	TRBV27	TGTGCCAGCAGTTTATCTGGGGTCGCCGGGGAGCTGTTTTTT	CASSLSGVAGELFF
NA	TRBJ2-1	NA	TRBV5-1	TGCGCCCGCACCGGGAGGGGGGGACAGGGTGAGCAGTTCTTC	CARTGRGGQGEQFF
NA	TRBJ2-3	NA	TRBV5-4	TGTGCCAGCAGCTTGGGCCTCGGACAGAGCACAGATACGCAGTATTTT	CASSLGLGQSTDTQYF
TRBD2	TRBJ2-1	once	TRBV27	TGTGCCAGCAGTCGAGACGCCAGCGGGATTTACAATGAGCAGTTCTTC	CASSRDASGIYNEQFF
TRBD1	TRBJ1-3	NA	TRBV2	TGTGCCAGCAGTGGACAGGGAGCCTTCGCTGGAAACACCATATATTTT	CASSGQGAFAGNTIYF
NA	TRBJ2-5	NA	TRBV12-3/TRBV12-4	TGTGCCAGCAGTTTTCGGACTCCGGAGACCCAGTACTTC	CASSFRTPETQYF
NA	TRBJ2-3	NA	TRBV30	TGTGCCTGGAGTGTCGCAGGGACAGATACGCAGTATTTT	CAWSVAGTDTQYF
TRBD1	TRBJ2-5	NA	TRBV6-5	TGTGCCAGCAGTTACGAGTCAGGGGGCGCGGAGACCCAGTACTTC	CASSYESGGAETQYF
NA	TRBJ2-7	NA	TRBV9	TGTGCCAGACCTGGAGGGAGTTTCCACGAGCAGTACTTC	CARPGGSFHEQYF
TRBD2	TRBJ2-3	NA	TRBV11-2	TGTGCCAGCAGCTTAGGGCTAGCGGCTAGCACAGATACGCAGTATTTT	CASSLGLAASTDTQYF
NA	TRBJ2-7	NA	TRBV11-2	TGTGCCAGCAGAAATACCAGGAGCGGAACCAAGGCCTACGAGCAGTACTTC	CASRNTRSGTKAYEQYF
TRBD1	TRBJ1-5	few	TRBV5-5	TGTGCCAGCAGCTGGACAGGGAGCAATCAGCCCCAGCATTTT	CASSWTGSNQPQHF
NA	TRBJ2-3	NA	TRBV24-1	TGTGCCACCAGTGATTTGAGGGGGGCGACGGCGGATACAGATACGCAGTATTTT	CATSDLRGATADTDTQYF
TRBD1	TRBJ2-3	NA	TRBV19	TGTGCCAGTCGACGGACAGGGGGTTTCGATACGCAGTATTTT	CASRRTGGFDTQYF
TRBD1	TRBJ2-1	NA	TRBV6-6	TGTGCCAGCAGTTACTCGATCTCGGGGACAGCCAATGAGCAGTTCTTC	CASSYSISGTANEQFF
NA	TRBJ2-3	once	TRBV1	TGCACCAGCAGCCAAGTTGCGGACTTCCCCACAGATACGCAGTATTTT	CTSSQVADFPTDTQYF
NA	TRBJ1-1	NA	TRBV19	TGTGCCAGTAGTATGATAGGGCTGAACACTGAAGCTTTCTTT	CASSMIGLNTEAFF
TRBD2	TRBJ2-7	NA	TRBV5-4	TGTGCCAGCAGCACCCCGACTAGCGGCAACTACGAGCAGTACTTC	CASSTPTSGNYEQYF
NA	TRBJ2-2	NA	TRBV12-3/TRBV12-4	TGTGCCAGCAGTCTAGGACTATCCGGGGAGCTGTTTTTT	CASSLGLSGELFF
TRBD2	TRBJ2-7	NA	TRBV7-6	TGTGCCAGCAGCTTAGGCTTGGTGGGGCGGGAGGGCCTCGAGCAGTACTTC	CASSLGLVGREGLEQYF
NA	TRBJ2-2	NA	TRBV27	TGTGCCAGCCAAGCCGCGGGGCCCGGGGAGCTGTTTTTT	CASQAAGPGELFF
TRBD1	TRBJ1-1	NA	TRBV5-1	TGCGCCAGCAGCCCCGACAGGGGGAGGACTGAAGCTTTCTTT	CASSPDRGRTEAFF
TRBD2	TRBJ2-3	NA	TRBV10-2	TGCGCCAGCCGACTAGCGGCTAGCACAGATACGCAGTATTTT	CASRLAASTDTQYF
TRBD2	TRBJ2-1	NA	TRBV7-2	TGTGCCAGCAGCTTAAGACTAGCATACAATGAGCAGTTCTTC	CASSLRLAYNEQFF
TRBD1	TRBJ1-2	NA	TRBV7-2	TGTGCCAGCAGACCCCCGGGACAGCTGTATGGCTACACCTTC	CASRPPGQLYGYTF
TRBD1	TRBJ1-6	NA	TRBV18	TGTGCCAGCTCACTTCTAGACAGGGCTCGGAATTCACCCCTCCACTTT	CASSLLDRARNSPLHF
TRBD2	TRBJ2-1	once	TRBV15	TGTGCCACCGCCGGGGGAGGGCGGGGAGTCTACAATGAGCAGTTCTTC	CATAGGGRGVYNEQFF
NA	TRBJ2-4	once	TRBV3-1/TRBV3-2	TGTGCCAGCAGCCAAAGCACCGGGAACATTCAGTACTTC	CASSQSTGNIQYF
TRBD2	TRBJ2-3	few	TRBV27	TGTGCCAGCAGTTCCTCCCCCAATCTAGCGGCTGGGACAGATACGCAGTATTTT	CASSSSPNLAAGTDTQYF
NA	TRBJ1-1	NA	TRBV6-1	TGTGCCAGCAGTGAAATGGGGGTAGGTGAAGCTTTCTTT	CASSEMGVGEAFF